This T cell receptor beta chain appears in the sequencing data of a study of metastatic and nonmetastatic thyroid tumors. Across the study: Comparison of repertoires was carried out across blood and tumor or nodule tissue from malignant and benign thyroid patients. Findings and caveats of the study: Reports indicated that malignant thyroid tumors showed significantly higher TCR beta diversity than benign nodules did, in blood and tumor.

V was clipped by 0 bases and J by 4 bases, with 4 bases between them. The CDR3 consists of 13 residues. CDR1 and CDR2 from the germline V gene are LGHNA and YNFKEQ. TCRdb reprocessed the PCR reads using MiXCR. The sample holds tens of thousands of clones, 24% seen once. Prior to thyroid surgery, none of the patients had received any treatment. In this sample, this clone turned up many times. Its specificity is unknown. The sequence derives from a male donor with papillary thyroid cancer or a benign thyroid nodule (not recorded which). Some clones in this sample may be carry-over from other donors' samples. Source material: blood. This chain uses TRBV4-2 with TRBJ1-3; D is unresolved. CDR3 nucleotide sequence: TGTGCCAGCAGCCAAGATGGGGGAAACACCATATATTTT. It yields the protein CASSQDGGNTIYF.